Listed below are T cell receptor beta chains from one sample, sequenced in a study of blood T cells in healthy people across ages. TCRdb re-derived calls from the 5' RACE reads in MiXCR, one entry per CDR3 protein. Here the sample spans some 1.4 million distinct CDR3 sequences, 42% being singletons. The sequenced material came from blood. These receptors came from a woman aged 18-35 years in good health. Each CDR3 is given with its conserved first and last residue. The order of the fields is J gene, clone size, D gene, V gene, CDR3 protein, CDR3 DNA. A D gene is named only where the DNA matches it firmly. Size tells how often a clone was seen (once, few, many) or the class of an expanded clone, and some rows leave it out.

j_call: TRBJ2-7
clone_size: few
d_call: TRBD1
v_call: TRBV20-1
cdr3_aa: CSANVPGQGYEQYF
cdr3_nt: TGCAGTGCTAACGTACCGGGACAGGGCTACGAGCAGTACTTC

j_call: TRBJ1-1
clone_size: .
d_call: .
v_call: TRBV6-5
cdr3_aa: CASRAPGDSEAFF
cdr3_nt: TGTGCCAGCAGGGCACCAGGAGACTCTGAAGCTTTCTTT

j_call: TRBJ1-1
clone_size: .
d_call: .
v_call: TRBV4-1
cdr3_aa: CASSQDFLGAFF
cdr3_nt: TGCGCCAGCAGCCAAGATTTCTTGGGCGCTTTCTTT

j_call: TRBJ2-1
clone_size: .
d_call: .
v_call: TRBV7-9
cdr3_aa: CASSFKDNEQFF
cdr3_nt: TGTGCCAGCAGCTTCAAGGACAATGAGCAGTTCTTC

j_call: TRBJ2-5
clone_size: .
d_call: .
v_call: TRBV9
cdr3_aa: CASSVVEGETQYF
cdr3_nt: TGTGCCAGCAGCGTAGTGGAGGGTGAGACCCAGTACTTC

j_call: TRBJ1-2
clone_size: .
d_call: .
v_call: TRBV14
cdr3_aa: CASSQVKGYYGYTF
cdr3_nt: TGTGCCAGCAGCCAAGTGAAGGGATACTATGGCTACACCTTC

j_call: TRBJ2-1
clone_size: .
d_call: .
v_call: TRBV24-1
cdr3_aa: CATSEAGPTDEQFF
cdr3_nt: TGTGCCACCAGTGAGGCAGGCCCCACGGATGAGCAGTTCTTC

j_call: TRBJ2-7
clone_size: .
d_call: TRBD2
v_call: TRBV24-1
cdr3_aa: CATSSREVDEQYF
cdr3_nt: TGTGCCACCAGTTCCCGGGAGGTGGATGAGCAGTACTTC

j_call: TRBJ2-3
clone_size: .
d_call: TRBD1
v_call: TRBV27
cdr3_aa: CASSSRDRGPDTQYF
cdr3_nt: TGTGCTAGCAGTTCCCGGGACAGGGGCCCCGATACGCAGTATTTT

j_call: TRBJ1-1
clone_size: .
d_call: .
v_call: TRBV25-1
cdr3_aa: CASMRSGTKNTEAFF
cdr3_nt: TGTGCCAGCATGAGGTCGGGGACAAAAAACACTGAAGCTTTCTTT

j_call: TRBJ2-3
clone_size: few
d_call: .
v_call: TRBV5-1
cdr3_aa: CASSLAKLGISDDTQYF
cdr3_nt: TGCGCCAGCAGCTTGGCCAAGTTGGGGATATCGGACGATACGCAGTATTTT

j_call: TRBJ2-1
clone_size: few
d_call: .
v_call: TRBV27
cdr3_aa: CASSLSHQSNEQFF
cdr3_nt: TGTGCCAGCAGTTTGTCCCACCAGTCGAATGAGCAGTTCTTC

j_call: TRBJ2-7
clone_size: .
d_call: .
v_call: TRBV6-5
cdr3_aa: CASSYSLGLAYEQYF
cdr3_nt: TGTGCCAGCAGTTACTCTCTGGGACTCGCCTACGAGCAGTACTTC

j_call: TRBJ1-5
clone_size: .
d_call: .
v_call: TRBV27
cdr3_aa: CASSGGNYQPQHF
cdr3_nt: TGTGCCAGCAGTGGGGGGAACTATCAGCCCCAGCATTTT

j_call: TRBJ2-7
clone_size: many
d_call: .
v_call: TRBV12-5
cdr3_aa: CASGFEGGGVYEQYF
cdr3_nt: TGTGCTAGTGGTTTCGAAGGAGGGGGTGTCTACGAGCAGTACTTC

j_call: TRBJ1-2
clone_size: .
d_call: TRBD1
v_call: TRBV6-5
cdr3_aa: CASNTGGQGAKGYTF
cdr3_nt: TGTGCCAGCAACACGGGGGGACAGGGGGCTAAGGGCTACACCTTC

j_call: TRBJ1-1
clone_size: .
d_call: .
v_call: TRBV2
cdr3_aa: CASSPWTGGTEAFF
cdr3_nt: TGTGCCAGCAGTCCCTGGACTGGGGGCACTGAAGCTTTCTTT

j_call: TRBJ2-3
clone_size: .
d_call: .
v_call: TRBV6-1
cdr3_aa: CASSPRATTTDTQYF
cdr3_nt: TGTGCCAGCAGCCCCAGGGCCACCACCACAGATACGCAGTATTTT

j_call: TRBJ1-6
clone_size: .
d_call: .
v_call: TRBV6-5
cdr3_aa: CASSWGAISYNSPLHF
cdr3_nt: TGTGCCAGCAGTTGGGGGGCGATATCCTATAATTCACCCCTCCACTTT

j_call: TRBJ2-5
clone_size: .
d_call: .
v_call: TRBV10-2
cdr3_aa: CASSETKETQYF
cdr3_nt: TGCGCCAGCAGTGAGACAAAAGAGACCCAGTACTTC

j_call: TRBJ2-7
clone_size: .
d_call: TRBD2
v_call: TRBV10-3
cdr3_aa: CAISEPGTSPFNEQYF
cdr3_nt: TGTGCCATCAGTGAGCCGGGGACTAGTCCATTCAATGAGCAGTACTTC

j_call: TRBJ2-4
clone_size: .
d_call: TRBD2
v_call: TRBV27
cdr3_aa: CASSLSRLAGGPLNEQYF
cdr3_nt: TGTGCCAGCAGTTTATCGAGACTAGCGGGAGGGCCGCTCAATGAGCAGTACTTC

j_call: TRBJ1-1
clone_size: .
d_call: TRBD1
v_call: TRBV27
cdr3_aa: CASSLLPDRNEAFF
cdr3_nt: TGTGCCAGCAGTTTACTCCCGGACAGGAATGAAGCTTTCTTT

j_call: TRBJ1-2
clone_size: few
d_call: .
v_call: TRBV11-3
cdr3_aa: CASSLKDPQGYGYTF
cdr3_nt: TGTGCCAGCAGCTTAAAGGACCCCCAGGGATATGGCTACACCTTC

j_call: TRBJ2-5
clone_size: .
d_call: .
v_call: TRBV6-5
cdr3_aa: CASTRGPMGEQYF
cdr3_nt: TGTGCCAGCACCCGTGGTCCGATGGGGGAGCAGTACTTC

j_call: TRBJ1-4
clone_size: few
d_call: .
v_call: TRBV7-2
cdr3_aa: CASSVGVTDEKLFF
cdr3_nt: TGTGCCAGCAGCGTCGGGGTTACAGATGAAAAACTGTTTTTT

j_call: TRBJ2-5
clone_size: few
d_call: TRBD2
v_call: TRBV7-9
cdr3_aa: CASSFGGAGVVETQYF
cdr3_nt: TGTGCCAGCAGCTTCGGAGGAGCGGGGGTCGTAGAGACCCAGTACTTC

j_call: TRBJ1-1
clone_size: once
d_call: TRBD1
v_call: TRBV20-1
cdr3_aa: CSAPSPGQGPNTEAFF
cdr3_nt: TGCAGTGCTCCGAGTCCCGGACAGGGGCCGAACACTGAAGCTTTCTTT

j_call: TRBJ2-1
clone_size: few
d_call: .
v_call: TRBV20-1
cdr3_aa: CSAPSWGPTQDEQFF
cdr3_nt: TGCAGTGCTCCTAGTTGGGGACCAACGCAAGATGAGCAGTTCTTC

j_call: TRBJ2-7
clone_size: .
d_call: .
v_call: TRBV28
cdr3_aa: CARSLWGQRAYEQYF
cdr3_nt: TGTGCCCGCAGTTTATGGGGACAACGGGCCTACGAGCAGTACTTC

j_call: TRBJ1-2
clone_size: few
d_call: .
v_call: TRBV27
cdr3_aa: CASSPQGHGYTF
cdr3_nt: TGTGCCAGCTCCCCCCAGGGTCATGGCTACACCTTC

j_call: TRBJ2-7
clone_size: .
d_call: TRBD2
v_call: TRBV25-1
cdr3_aa: CASSEKHLAGGGRRSYNEQYF
cdr3_nt: TGTGCCAGCAGTGAAAAACATTTGGCGGGAGGGGGTCGGCGCTCCTACAATGAGCAGTACTTC

j_call: TRBJ1-5
clone_size: .
d_call: .
v_call: TRBV12-3/TRBV12-4
cdr3_aa: CASSPGPGGQPQHF
cdr3_nt: TGTGCCAGCAGTCCCGGCCCCGGGGGCCAGCCCCAGCATTTT

j_call: TRBJ2-4
clone_size: .
d_call: .
v_call: TRBV7-2
cdr3_aa: CASSGAGEQVGPYTKNIQYF
cdr3_nt: TGTGCCAGCAGCGGAGCTGGGGAGCAAGTGGGTCCCTATACCAAAAACATTCAGTACTTC

j_call: TRBJ1-1
clone_size: .
d_call: TRBD1
v_call: TRBV2
cdr3_aa: CASSPRGRGHGEAFF
cdr3_nt: TGTGCCAGCAGTCCCCGGGGAAGGGGGCATGGTGAAGCTTTCTTT

j_call: TRBJ2-1
clone_size: few
d_call: TRBD2
v_call: TRBV5-1
cdr3_aa: CASSWGTSGDNEQFF
cdr3_nt: TGCGCCAGCAGCTGGGGGACTAGCGGGGACAATGAGCAGTTCTTC

j_call: TRBJ2-1
clone_size: few
d_call: .
v_call: TRBV29-1
cdr3_aa: CSVGAGAYNEQFF
cdr3_nt: TGCAGCGTTGGGGCAGGGGCCTACAATGAGCAGTTCTTC

j_call: TRBJ2-7
clone_size: few
d_call: .
v_call: TRBV6-1
cdr3_aa: CASSITRPAGPYYEQYF
cdr3_nt: TGTGCCAGCAGTATCACACGTCCAGCGGGCCCATACTACGAGCAGTACTTC

j_call: TRBJ2-5
clone_size: .
d_call: .
v_call: TRBV7-2
cdr3_aa: CASSLSVLGARETQYF
cdr3_nt: TGTGCCAGCAGCTTATCGGTGCTAGGGGCTCGGGAGACCCAGTACTTC

j_call: TRBJ2-4
clone_size: .
d_call: .
v_call: TRBV20-1
cdr3_aa: CSARDSGVDIQYF
cdr3_nt: TGCAGTGCTAGAGATTCGGGGGTGGACATTCAGTACTTC

j_call: TRBJ1-2
clone_size: .
d_call: TRBD1
v_call: TRBV24-1
cdr3_aa: CATSDFSTPGQGAQYGYTF
cdr3_nt: TGTGCCACCAGTGATTTTTCCACACCGGGACAGGGGGCTCAGTATGGCTACACCTTC

j_call: TRBJ2-3
clone_size: .
d_call: .
v_call: TRBV20-1
cdr3_aa: CSARDHGRVADTQYF
cdr3_nt: TGCAGTGCTAGAGATCATGGCAGGGTGGCAGATACGCAGTATTTT

j_call: TRBJ2-7
clone_size: few
d_call: .
v_call: TRBV30
cdr3_aa: CAGTSGAYEQYF
cdr3_nt: TGTGCCGGGACTTCAGGAGCCTACGAGCAGTACTTC

j_call: TRBJ2-3
clone_size: once
d_call: .
v_call: TRBV2
cdr3_aa: CASNLAMGTDTQYF
cdr3_nt: TGTGCCAGCAATCTAGCGATGGGGACAGATACGCAGTATTTT

j_call: TRBJ2-1
clone_size: .
d_call: .
v_call: TRBV2
cdr3_aa: CASMDNSYNEQFF
cdr3_nt: TGTGCCAGCATGGACAACTCCTACAATGAGCAGTTCTTC

j_call: TRBJ1-2
clone_size: few
d_call: .
v_call: TRBV7-9
cdr3_aa: CASSLQALYGYTF
cdr3_nt: TGTGCCAGCAGCCTACAGGCCCTCTATGGCTACACCTTC

j_call: TRBJ2-7
clone_size: .
d_call: .
v_call: TRBV7-7
cdr3_aa: CASSLAPRVDHEQYF
cdr3_nt: TGTGCCAGCAGCTTAGCGCCCAGGGTGGACCACGAGCAGTACTTC

j_call: TRBJ1-6
clone_size: .
d_call: .
v_call: TRBV20-1
cdr3_aa: CSVAKGGYNSPLHF
cdr3_nt: TGCAGTGTCGCTAAGGGTGGATATAATTCACCCCTCCACTTT

j_call: TRBJ1-1
clone_size: .
d_call: .
v_call: TRBV6-5
cdr3_aa: CASILTQGNTEAFF
cdr3_nt: TGTGCCAGCATTCTGACTCAAGGGAACACTGAAGCTTTCTTT

j_call: TRBJ1-1
clone_size: .
d_call: .
v_call: TRBV2
cdr3_aa: CASTRWGRTEAFF
cdr3_nt: TGTGCCAGCACCAGGTGGGGGCGAACTGAAGCTTTCTTT

j_call: TRBJ2-1
clone_size: .
d_call: TRBD2
v_call: TRBV6-2/TRBV6-3
cdr3_aa: CASTRLAGPSLSYNERFF
cdr3_nt: TGTGCCAGCACGCGTCTAGCGGGACCCTCTCTATCCTACAATGAGCGGTTCTTC

j_call: TRBJ2-3
clone_size: few
d_call: TRBD1
v_call: TRBV20-1
cdr3_aa: CSARDRTGVPDTQYF
cdr3_nt: TGCAGTGCTAGAGATAGGACAGGGGTTCCAGATACGCAGTATTTT

j_call: TRBJ2-7
clone_size: few
d_call: TRBD2
v_call: TRBV20-1
cdr3_aa: CSARRGLAGVYEQYF
cdr3_nt: TGCAGTGCTAGGCGGGGACTAGCGGGAGTCTACGAGCAGTACTTC

j_call: TRBJ2-3
clone_size: .
d_call: TRBD2
v_call: TRBV20-1
cdr3_aa: CSARDPSGGEDTQYF
cdr3_nt: TGCAGTGCTAGGGATCCTAGCGGGGGGGAAGATACGCAGTATTTT

j_call: TRBJ1-5
clone_size: .
d_call: TRBD1
v_call: TRBV27
cdr3_aa: CASSSLTGVDQPQHF
cdr3_nt: TGTGCCAGCAGTTCCCTGACAGGGGTGGATCAGCCCCAGCATTTT

j_call: TRBJ1-1
clone_size: few
d_call: TRBD1
v_call: TRBV12-3/TRBV12-4
cdr3_aa: CASRTGGLNTEAFF
cdr3_nt: TGTGCCAGCCGAACAGGGGGCCTGAACACTGAAGCTTTCTTT

j_call: TRBJ2-1
clone_size: .
d_call: .
v_call: TRBV5-5
cdr3_aa: CASSYPGSDYNEQFF
cdr3_nt: TGTGCCAGCAGCTACCCGGGCTCGGACTACAATGAGCAGTTCTTC

j_call: TRBJ1-2
clone_size: .
d_call: .
v_call: TRBV28
cdr3_aa: CASMGSPSQRLTGGYTF
cdr3_nt: TGTGCCAGCATGGGTTCTCCATCCCAGAGGCTTACTGGGGGCTACACCTTC

j_call: TRBJ1-2
clone_size: once
d_call: .
v_call: TRBV20-1
cdr3_aa: CSARDPPRGGHYGYTF
cdr3_nt: TGCAGTGCTAGAGATCCCCCAAGAGGAGGGCACTATGGCTACACCTTC